This is a list of T cell receptor beta chains from one sample in a study of blood T cell repertoires in COVID-19. Assay: immunoSEQ multiplex PCR; the TCRdb copy retains only in-frame clones and omits some. Here the sample spans 87,000 or so clones, 87% being singletons. The source material was peripheral blood. Source of these receptors: a woman between 45 and 60 years old with active or convalescent COVID-19. The CDR3 runs from the conserved cysteine through the conserved F or W. D genes are given only for firm matches. Clone size is shown for a subset of rows, as once, few, many or a class of expanded clone.

-	TRBV12-3/TRBV12-4	TRBJ1-1	-	TGTGCCAGCAGATCGGACAGCCGCACTGAAGCTTTCTTT	CASRSDSRTEAFF
TRBD1	TRBV6-4	TRBJ1-1	-	TGTGCCAGCAGTGAAGGGACAGCCGGGGGTGAAGCTTTCTTT	CASSEGTAGGEAFF
TRBD1	TRBV5-1	TRBJ1-1	-	TGCGCCAGCAGCTTGGCCAACGGGGGCAGGGGGCGGAACACTGAAGCTTTCTTT	CASSLANGGRGRNTEAFF
TRBD2	TRBV18	TRBJ2-2	-	TGTGCCAGCTCACCACTTCCCGCACTAGCGGGGGGGGTGAACACCGGGGAGCTGTTTTTT	CASSPLPALAGGVNTGELFF
TRBD2	TRBV19	TRBJ2-1	-	TGTGCCAGTAGTACCCAACTAGCGGGGGGTGTCAATGAGCAGTTCTTC	CASSTQLAGGVNEQFF
-	TRBV6-2/TRBV6-3	TRBJ1-5	few	TGTGCCAGCAGTTACTCTCCAAACAGGGTGGGCAATCAGCCCCAGCATTTT	CASSYSPNRVGNQPQHF
TRBD1	TRBV30	TRBJ1-6	many	TGTGCCTGGAGTGTACGGACAGGGTTTAATTCACCCCTCCACTTT	CAWSVRTGFNSPLHF
TRBD2	TRBV9	TRBJ2-7	-	TGTGCCAGCAGCGAGCGGACTAGCGGTCCTTGGTACGAGCAGTACTTC	CASSERTSGPWYEQYF
-	TRBV2	TRBJ2-5	-	TGTGCCACTCTTGACAGCCAAGAGACCCAGTACTTC	CATLDSQETQYF
TRBD1	TRBV18	TRBJ2-2	once	TGTGCCAGCTCACCAACCACCGTACAGGGGGGCCGGGAGCTGTTTTTT	CASSPTTVQGGRELFF
-	TRBV13	TRBJ1-1	-	TGTGCCAGCAGCTTACAGGGATACACTGAAGCTTTCTTT	CASSLQGYTEAFF
-	TRBV2	TRBJ1-5	-	TGTGCCAGCACCCTAGAGGATAGCAATCAGCCCCAGCATTTT	CASTLEDSNQPQHF
-	TRBV3-1/TRBV3-2	TRBJ2-1	-	TGTGCCAGCAGAAAAGACGTCCCGCGGGGCGGCTCCCATTACAATGAGCAGTTCTTC	CASRKDVPRGGSHYNEQFF
TRBD2	TRBV2	TRBJ2-1	-	TGTGCCAGCAGTGGGGGGGGAGGAAGGAGTTGGGAGCAGTTCTTC	CASSGGGGRSWEQFF
-	TRBV19	TRBJ1-1	once	TGTGCCAGTAGTGTCCACAGGGAGATTGAAGCTTTCTTT	CASSVHREIEAFF
-	TRBV19	TRBJ2-1	-	TGTGCCAGTAGCGGATCGGGGGGCAGCCACAATGAGCAGTTCTTC	CASSGSGGSHNEQFF
-	TRBV11-2	TRBJ2-3	-	TGTGCCAGCAGCTTAGAGGCAAGGGGGGGGCAAAACACAGATACGCAGTATTTT	CASSLEARGGQNTDTQYF
TRBD1	TRBV7-9	TRBJ2-7	once	TGTGCCAGCAGACAAGGACAGGGGGCCTACGAGCAGTACTTC	CASRQGQGAYEQYF
TRBD1	TRBV19	TRBJ2-2	once	TGTGCCAGTAGGACAGGGTGGAACACCGGGGAGCTGTTTTTT	CASRTGWNTGELFF
-	TRBV9	TRBJ2-5	once	TGTGCCAGCAGCGTAGGAAACGGGGGTCAAGAGACCCAGTACTTC	CASSVGNGGQETQYF
TRBD2	TRBV7-8	TRBJ2-1	-	TGTGCCAGCAGCTTATTGCGGGGGGGCTCCTACAATGAGCAGTTCTTC	CASSLLRGGSYNEQFF
-	TRBV5-1	TRBJ1-3	-	TGCGCCAGCAGCTTGGGTATACAGAACTCTGGAAACACCATATATTTT	CASSLGIQNSGNTIYF